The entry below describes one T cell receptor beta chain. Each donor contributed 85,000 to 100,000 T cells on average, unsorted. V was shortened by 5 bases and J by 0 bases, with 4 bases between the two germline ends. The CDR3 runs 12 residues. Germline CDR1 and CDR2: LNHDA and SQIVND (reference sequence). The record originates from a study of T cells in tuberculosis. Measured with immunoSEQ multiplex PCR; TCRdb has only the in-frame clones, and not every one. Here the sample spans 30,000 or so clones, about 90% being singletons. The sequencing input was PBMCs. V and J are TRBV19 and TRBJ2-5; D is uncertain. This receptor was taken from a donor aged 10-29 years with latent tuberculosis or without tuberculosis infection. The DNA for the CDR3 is TGTGCCAGTAGTCAGGACCAAGAGACCCAGTACTTC. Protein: CASSQDQETQYF.